Listed below are T cell receptor beta chains from one sample, sequenced in a study of cytomegalovirus exposure and HLA in healthy donors. Assay used: immunoSEQ multiplex PCR; TCRdb lists only in-frame clones, some missing. The table has 60,000 to 75,000 clones, less than 90% seen once; the top ten hold about 10%. Sequenced material: PBMCs. The receptors here all came from a female donor in good health and CMV-seronegative. CDR3s include the opening cysteine and the closing phenylalanine or tryptophan. D genes are given only for firm matches. Size is omitted from some rows. Given values are once, few, many or a class for expanded clones.

size	V	D	J	CDR3	DNA
.	TRBV21-1	.	TRBJ1-2	CASSKGGGGADGYTF	TGTGCCAGCAGCAAAGGGGGCGGGGGCGCGGATGGCTACACCTTC
.	TRBV6-6	TRBD2	TRBJ2-7	CASSYPSGEGSYEQYF	TGTGCCAGCAGTTACCCGTCCGGGGAGGGTTCCTACGAGCAGTACTTC
.	TRBV2	.	TRBJ2-3	CAVLFTDTQYF	TGTGCCGTTTTATTCACAGATACGCAGTATTTT
.	TRBV19	TRBD2	TRBJ2-7	CASSGGLAGTYERYF	TGTGCCAGTAGTGGGGGACTAGCGGGAACCTACGAGCGGTACTTC
.	TRBV5-4	.	TRBJ2-2	CASSFLSLIANTGELFF	TGTGCCAGCAGCTTTCTCTCTCTTATCGCGAACACCGGGGAGCTGTTTTTT
.	TRBV19	.	TRBJ1-5	CASSIGVVSNQPQHF	TGTGCCAGTAGTATTGGAGTAGTTAGCAATCAGCCCCAGCATTTT
once	TRBV27	TRBD1	TRBJ1-4	CASSQGQAANEKLFF	TGTGCCAGCAGTCAGGGACAGGCAGCTAATGAAAAACTGTTTTTT
.	TRBV10-3	TRBD1	TRBJ1-2	CAISESPGGNYGYTF	TGTGCCATCAGTGAGTCGCCAGGGGGCAACTATGGCTACACCTTC
.	TRBV7-9	TRBD2	TRBJ2-3	CASSSRGTTRTDTQYF	TGTGCCAGCAGCTCTCGGGGGACTACCCGCACAGATACGCAGTATTTT
.	TRBV28	.	TRBJ2-3	CASSAGTVSTDTQYF	TGTGCCAGCAGTGCGGGGACCGTTAGCACAGATACGCAGTATTTT